A few counts support the clone carrying this TCR beta chain. Its antigen is still unknown. This sample is part of a study of OX40 agonist ivuxolimab in advanced cancers. Study-wide context: Cohort: roughly 79% men, mean age about 60, aged about 23 to 80.

Findings of the study overall: Those patients achieving a partial response at 0.1-3.0 mg/kg showed among the lowest clonal expansion. Averaged across samples, CD8+ T cells carried more expanded clones than CD4+ did.

The CDR3 covers 14 residues. Germline V gives CDR1 LNHDA, CDR2 SQIVND (reference sequence). The V and J ends lost 4 bases and 3 bases respectively, with 12 bases between them. Sequenced by immunoSEQ multiplex PCR; TCRdb stores in-frame clones only, minus some. Of tens of thousands of clones in the sample, around nine tenths were seen once. The chain has TRBV19 and TRBJ1-2; D is unclear. The sequencing used CD4+ or CD8+ T cells sorted from blood, collected in a trial of the OX40 agonist ivuxolimab. The sequence came from an adult with an advanced solid tumor such as melanoma, head and neck, liver or kidney cancer. In nucleotides, the CDR3 is TGTGCCAGTAGTAATCTTCAGTTATACTATGGCTACACCTTC. This translates into CASSNLQLYYGYTF.